This T cell receptor (beta chain) was retrieved from a study of CD8 T cells in Susac syndrome. In germline, CDR1 is LGHDT, CDR2 YNNKEL (reference sequence). The J segment lost 5 bases and the V segment lost 7 bases, leaving 7 bases of the junction unmatched. This CDR3 spans 15 amino acids. In this sample, this clonotype turned up once. RNA amounts of about 0.45 to 1 ug underwent reverse transcription with random hexamers. From the immunoSEQ multiplex PCR reads, TCRdb called clonotypes with MiXCR, one entry per CDR3 protein. Counted here are 110,000 or so distinct CDR3 sequences, 85% to 95% occurring once; the ten biggest clones make up approximately 0.11%.

The genes are TRBV3-1 and TRBJ2-1, with 11 bases fitting TRBD2. The sample comprised CD8+ T cells from PBMCs. The receptor was derived from a human donor in good health. CDR3: CASKFGLAGHNEQFF. CDR3 nucleotide sequence: TGTGCCAGCAAGTTTGGACTAGCGGGCCACAATGAGCAGTTCTTC.